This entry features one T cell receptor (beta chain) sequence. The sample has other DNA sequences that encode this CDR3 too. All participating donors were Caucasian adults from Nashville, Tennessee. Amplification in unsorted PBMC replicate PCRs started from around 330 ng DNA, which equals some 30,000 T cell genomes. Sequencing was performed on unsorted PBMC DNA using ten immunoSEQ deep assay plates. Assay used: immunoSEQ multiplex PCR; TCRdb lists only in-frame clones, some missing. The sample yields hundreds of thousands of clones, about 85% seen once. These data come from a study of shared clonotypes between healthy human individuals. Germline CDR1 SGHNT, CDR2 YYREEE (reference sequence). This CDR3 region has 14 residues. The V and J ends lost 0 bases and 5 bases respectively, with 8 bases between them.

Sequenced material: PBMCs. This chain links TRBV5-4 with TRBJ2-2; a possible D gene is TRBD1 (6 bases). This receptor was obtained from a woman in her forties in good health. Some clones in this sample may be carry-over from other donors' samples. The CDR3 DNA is TGTGCCAGCAGCTTGGACAGGGTTACCGGGGAGCTGTTTTTT. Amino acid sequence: CASSLDRVTGELFF.